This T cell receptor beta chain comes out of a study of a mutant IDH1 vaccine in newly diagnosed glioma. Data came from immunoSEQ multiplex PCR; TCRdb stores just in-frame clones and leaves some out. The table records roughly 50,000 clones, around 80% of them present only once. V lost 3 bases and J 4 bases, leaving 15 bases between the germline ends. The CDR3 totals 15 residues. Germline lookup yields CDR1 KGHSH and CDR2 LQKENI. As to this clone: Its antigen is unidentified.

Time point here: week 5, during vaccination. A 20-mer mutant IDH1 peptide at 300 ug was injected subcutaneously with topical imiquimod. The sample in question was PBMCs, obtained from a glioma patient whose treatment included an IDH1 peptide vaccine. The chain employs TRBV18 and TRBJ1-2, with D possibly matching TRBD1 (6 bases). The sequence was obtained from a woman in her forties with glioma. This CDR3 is CASSPVGGTGYGYTF. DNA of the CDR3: TGTGCCAGCTCACCGGTCGGGGGCACGGGCTATGGCTACACCTTC.